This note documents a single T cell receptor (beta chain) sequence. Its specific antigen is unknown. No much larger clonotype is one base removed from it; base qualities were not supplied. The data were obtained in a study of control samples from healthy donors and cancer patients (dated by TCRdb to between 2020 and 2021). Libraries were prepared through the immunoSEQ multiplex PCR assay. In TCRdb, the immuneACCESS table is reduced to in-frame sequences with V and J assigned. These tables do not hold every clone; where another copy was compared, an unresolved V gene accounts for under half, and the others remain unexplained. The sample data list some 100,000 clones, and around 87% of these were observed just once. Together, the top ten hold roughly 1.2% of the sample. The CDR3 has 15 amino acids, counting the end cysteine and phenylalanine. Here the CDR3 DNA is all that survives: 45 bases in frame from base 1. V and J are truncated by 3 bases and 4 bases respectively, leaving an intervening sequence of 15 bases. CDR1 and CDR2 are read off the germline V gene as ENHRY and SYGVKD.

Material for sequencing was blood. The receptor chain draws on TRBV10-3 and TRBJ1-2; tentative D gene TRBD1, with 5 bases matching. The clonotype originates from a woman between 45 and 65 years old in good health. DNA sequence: TGTGCCATCAGTGAATCGAAGGGGCAGCTCTATGGCTACACCTTC. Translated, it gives CAISESKGQLYGYTF.